This T cell receptor beta chain was recorded in a study of blood T cell repertoires in COVID-19. Across the whole study: Samples came from the United States, Italy and Spain, spanning acute and convalescent COVID-19. Nucleic acid was either cDNA or gDNA, and it came from T cells, B-cell-depleted T cells, or PBMCs.

Authors' processing steps: Amplification from reference gene primers served as the basis for estimated nucleated cell counts. Profiling relied on immunoSEQ multiplex PCR, and the TCRdb table lists in-frame clones only, not all of them. The D gene and trimming were derived from the DNA, and the V and J assignments and clone size from that table. The data show 40,000 to 55,000 clones, with roughly 84% seen just once and less than 8% held by the top ten. The trim removed 7 bases at V and 2 bases at J, leaving 16 bases unmatched. CDR3 length equals 17 residues. Germline CDR1 and CDR2: SGHNT and YENEEA. The specimen was peripheral blood. The chain couples TRBV11-3 to TRBJ2-7; 8 bases line up with TRBD1. The clonotype originates from a human donor in a cohort sampled during active COVID-19. The CDR3 here is CASTDRGTWGDTYEQYF. CDR3 coding DNA: TGTGCCAGCACCGACAGGGGTACGTGGGGGGACACCTACGAGCAGTACTTC.